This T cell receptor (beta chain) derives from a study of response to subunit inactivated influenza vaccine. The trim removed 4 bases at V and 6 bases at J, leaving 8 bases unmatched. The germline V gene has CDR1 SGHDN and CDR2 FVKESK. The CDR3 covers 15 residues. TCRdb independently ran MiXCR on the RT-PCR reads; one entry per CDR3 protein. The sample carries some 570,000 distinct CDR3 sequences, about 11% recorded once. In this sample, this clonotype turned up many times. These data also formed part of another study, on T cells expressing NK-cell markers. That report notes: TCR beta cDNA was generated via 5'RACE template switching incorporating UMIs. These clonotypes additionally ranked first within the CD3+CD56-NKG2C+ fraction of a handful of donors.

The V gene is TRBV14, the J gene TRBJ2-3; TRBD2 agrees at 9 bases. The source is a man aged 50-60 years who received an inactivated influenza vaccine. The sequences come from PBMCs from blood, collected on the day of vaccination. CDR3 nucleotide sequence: TGTGCCAGCAGCCGGGAGACTAGCGGCTCGGATACGCAGTATTTT. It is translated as CASSRETSGSDTQYF.